The clone carrying this T cell receptor (beta chain) appeared a few times. Here immunoSEQ multiplex PCR was the method, and the copy in TCRdb shows in-frame clones only, minus some. Of roughly 72,000 clones detected, around 92% appear once; the ten largest clones hold roughly 0.37%. The data were obtained in a study of technical replicates of blood from a handful of donors. This CDR3 comprises 14 residues. V shed 0 bases and J shed 3 bases, with 9 bases lying between them. Germline V lookup: CDR1 SGDLS, CDR2 YYNGEE. Sequencing used T cells isolated from PBMCs. This TCR was sampled from a human donor in good health. This chain links TRBV9 with TRBJ1-1; no firm D call. Here the CDR3 DNA reads TGTGCCAGCAGCGTAGGAGGTACGGACACTGAAGCTTTCTTT. Translating gives CASSVGGTDTEAFF.